This T cell receptor beta chain was captured by sequencing in a study of blood T cell repertoires in COVID-19. Cohort allocation depended upon clinical history that participants reported. This clone has only one observation. Authors' methods: The assay estimated nucleated cells by amplifying reference gene primers. Sequenced by immunoSEQ multiplex PCR; TCRdb stores in-frame clones only, minus some. The V and J calls and clone size come from that table; D and trimming were worked out from the DNA. The table shows some 200,000 clones, with roughly four fifths occurring only once. Trimming at V came to 4 bases and at J to 1 base, leaving 13 bases not matched to a gene. Germline loops: CDR1 LGHDT, CDR2 YNNKEL (reference sequence). The CDR3 is 19 residues long.

This receptor was identified in a woman aged 50 to 60 who had been exposed to COVID-19. The sequenced sample consisted of PBMCs or T cells enriched from blood (not recorded which). The chain combines TRBV3-1 (or the pseudogene TRBV3-2) with TRBJ2-4; 10 bases match TRBD2. In DNA, the CDR3 is TGTGCCAGCAGCCCGGGGCCCCGAGCGGGGGGGCCGGCCAAAAACATTCAGTACTTC. Protein: CASSPGPRAGGPAKNIQYF.